The TCR beta chain under discussion was sequenced for a study of cytomegalovirus exposure and HLA in healthy donors. Concerning this clone: Its antigen is unidentified.

Researchers ran the PCR with 60 Vbeta and 13 Jbeta primers. Sequenced by immunoSEQ multiplex PCR; TCRdb stores in-frame clones only, minus some. The sample shows about 77,000 clones, more than 60% of them seen only once. Points from the study as a whole: Trimming of TCR beta V- and J-genes showed a link, identified in a later analysis, to a missense DCLRE1C variant. The study assumed roughly uniform donor sequencing depth for presence/absence analyses. Using the classifier, cytomegalovirus status was reportedly diagnosed with high specificity and sensitivity.

This CDR3 has 15 residues. J was trimmed by 7 bases and V by 1 base; bases with no gene match: 4. Germline V CDR1 and CDR2: SGDLS, YYNGEE. The sequencing input was PBMCs. The rearrangement joins TRBV9 to TRBJ2-1, with 11 bases lining up with TRBD2. The TCR originated in a man aged 40-49 years in good health and CMV-seronegative. CDR3 DNA: TGTGCCAGCAGCGTACGTGTAGCGGGAGGGAATGAGCAGTTCTTC. It is translated as CASSVRVAGGNEQFF.